This note documents a single TCR beta chain sequence. Its antigen is unknown. The libraries of TRB cDNA were prepared using 5' RACE with UMI labels. Each CDR3 protein gets one entry in TCRdb, which reprocessed the 5' RACE reads and gives no DNA. This specimen shows more than 80,000 distinct CDR3 sequences; the ten leading clones hold less than 0.85%. The data originate from a study of CXCR3-negative and CXCR3-positive naive CD8 T cells. CDR1 is SGHVS and CDR2 is FQNEAQ in the germline V gene. The CDR3 extends over 13 amino acids. Notes on the study in general: Diversity proved comparably high across both naive subsets and much lower in memory CD8+ cells. More hydrophobic TRB CDR3s were found in CXCR3-positive naive cells than in CXCR3-negative naive cells. Comparison of naive CXCR3-negative and CXCR3-positive cells revealed similar TRBV-TRBJ usage, while memory cells differed.

What was sequenced was naive CXCR3+ CD8+ T cells from blood. Subset specified: CD45RO-CCR7+CD27+CD95- naive CD8+ T cells expressing CXCR3 (TNR3+). The J gene is TRBJ2-7, the V gene TRBV7-8; TCRdb reports TRBD2, a call that lacks DNA to check it against. The receptor's source is a human donor in good health. Some clones in this sample may be carry-over from other donors' samples. This CDR3 is CASSTELGLEQYF.